This T cell receptor (beta chain) was obtained from a study of early T cells in non-severe SARS-CoV-2 infection (dated by TCRdb to the early 2020s). Study-wide context: TCR sequencing used bulk RNA from unsorted whole blood, so alpha and beta chains could not be paired.

Paper-wide results and their limitations: VDJdb matching was skewed toward anti-spike CD8 responses, so virus-specific expansions were likely underestimated and private and CD4 specificities were missed.

This was a case-control study nested in a cohort of healthcare workers in London, UK, who had nasopharyngeal swab PCR tests and blood samples taken every week. Healthcare workers were enrolled in the week of the UK lockdown, from 23 to 31 March 2020, and were followed every week for up to roughly 15 weeks. In its sample, this clonotype was seen many times. What this receptor recognizes is not known. One base away there is no much larger clone; base qualities are not given. From the germline V gene (reference sequence), CDR1 is MNHEY and CDR2 is SMNVEV. The CDR3 goes from the cysteine to the phenylalanine over 12 residues. Just CDR3 DNA is preserved here, 36 bases in frame from base 1. The V end loses 6 bases and the J end loses 5 bases, and a stretch of 10 bases separates them. Library generation was performed with 5' RACE. Data came from a NextSeq 500. The TCR library protocol attached unique molecular identifiers to individual cDNA molecules to correct for sequencing error and PCR bias. TCR alpha and beta chains were both sequenced, and the abundances of alpha and beta sequences in each sample were closely correlated with each other. In the authors' own workflow: Decombinator V4 was used to annotate TCR sequences for V gene, J gene and CDR3. TCRs were defined as expanded if a significant change between any two time points was detected under a Poisson model with p below 0.0001. Abundances of TCRs were expressed as counts per million after normalisation to the total number of TCRs sequenced in each sample. TRAV1-2 paired with TRAJ12, TRAJ20 or TRAJ33 defined MAIT TCRs, while TRAV10 paired with TRAJ18 defined iNKT TCRs. VDJdb, accessed 1 November 2021, was searched for CMV, EBV and SARS-CoV-2 annotated TCRs, with TCRs annotated for multiple antigens excluded. Starting from the raw public reads, TCRdb applied fastp trimming at Q25, assembled clones with MiXCR and retained in-frame beta chains. Rows are unified per CDR3 protein, each entry keeping the most common DNA and genes. The V and J calls reflect TCRdb's pipeline rather than the authors' work. The table for this sample lists over 85,000 distinct CDR3 sequences; over 9.5% of them were counted only once. The ten largest clones represent 3.5% to 4% of the sample.

The sample consisted of whole blood, taken at baseline. The TCR originated in an adult who was a healthcare worker with PCR-confirmed SARS-CoV-2 infection or an uninfected control (not recorded which). Here the chain combines TRBV27 and TRBJ1-1; no D segment can be confidently identified. CDR3 sequence: CASRKSGTEAFF. The sequenced DNA is TGTGCCAGCAGAAAATCCGGGACTGAAGCTTTCTTT.